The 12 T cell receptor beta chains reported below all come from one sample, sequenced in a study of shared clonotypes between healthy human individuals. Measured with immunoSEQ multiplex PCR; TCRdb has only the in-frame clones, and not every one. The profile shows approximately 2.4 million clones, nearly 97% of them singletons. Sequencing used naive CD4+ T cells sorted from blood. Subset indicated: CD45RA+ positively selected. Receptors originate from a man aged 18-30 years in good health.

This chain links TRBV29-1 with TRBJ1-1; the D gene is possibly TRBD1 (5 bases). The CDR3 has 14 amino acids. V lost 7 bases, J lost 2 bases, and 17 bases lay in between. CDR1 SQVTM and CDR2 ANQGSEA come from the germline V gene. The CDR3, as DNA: TGCAGCGCCCCAGACAGCGGACTAAACACTGAAGCTTTCTTT. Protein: CSAPDSGLNTEAFF.

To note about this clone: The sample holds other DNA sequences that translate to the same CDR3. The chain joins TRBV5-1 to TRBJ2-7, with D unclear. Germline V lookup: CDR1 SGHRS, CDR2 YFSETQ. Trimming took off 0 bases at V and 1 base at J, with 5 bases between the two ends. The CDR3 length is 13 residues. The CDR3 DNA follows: TGCGCCAGCAGCTTGGCTCAATCCTACGAGCAGTACTTC. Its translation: CASSLAQSYEQYF.

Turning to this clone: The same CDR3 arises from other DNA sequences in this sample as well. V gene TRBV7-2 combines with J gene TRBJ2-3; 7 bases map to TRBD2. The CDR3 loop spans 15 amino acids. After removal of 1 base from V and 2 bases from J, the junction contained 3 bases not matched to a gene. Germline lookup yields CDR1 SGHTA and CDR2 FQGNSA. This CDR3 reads CASSLVAGVTDTQYF. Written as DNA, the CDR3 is TGTGCCAGCAGCTTAGTTGCGGGAGTCACAGATACGCAGTATTTT.

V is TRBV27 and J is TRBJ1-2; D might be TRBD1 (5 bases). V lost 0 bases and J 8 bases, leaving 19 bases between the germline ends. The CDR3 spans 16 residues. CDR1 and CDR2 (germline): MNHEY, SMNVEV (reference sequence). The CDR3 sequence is CASSLSITYGAEGYTF. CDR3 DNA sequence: TGTGCCAGCAGTTTATCGATTACTTACGGGGCGGAAGGCTACACCTTC.

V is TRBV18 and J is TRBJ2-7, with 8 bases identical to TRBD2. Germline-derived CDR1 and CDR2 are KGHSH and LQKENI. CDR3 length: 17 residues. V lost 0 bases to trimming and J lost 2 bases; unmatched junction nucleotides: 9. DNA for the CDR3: TGTGCCAGCTCACCACCGGTTTCGGGAGGGGGAGCCTACGAGCAGTACTTC. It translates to CASSPPVSGGGAYEQYF. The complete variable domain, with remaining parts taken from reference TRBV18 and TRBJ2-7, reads NAGVMQNPRHLVRRRGQEARLRCSPMKGHSHVYWYRQLPEEGLKFMVYLQKENIIDESGMPKERFSAEFPKEGPSILRIQQVVRGDSAAYFCASSPPVSGGGAYEQYFGPGTRLTVT.

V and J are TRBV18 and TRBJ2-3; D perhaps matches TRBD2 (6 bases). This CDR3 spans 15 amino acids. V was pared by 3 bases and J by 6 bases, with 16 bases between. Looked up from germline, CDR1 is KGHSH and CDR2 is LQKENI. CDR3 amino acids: CASSPPIRGFDTQYF. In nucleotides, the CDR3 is TGTGCCAGCTCACCCCCTATACGGGGGTTCGATACGCAGTATTTT.

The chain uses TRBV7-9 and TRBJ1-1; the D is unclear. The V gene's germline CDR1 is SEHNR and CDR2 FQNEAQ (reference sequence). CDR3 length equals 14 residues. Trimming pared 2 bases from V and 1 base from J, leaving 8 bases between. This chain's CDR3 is CASSLSGANTEAFF. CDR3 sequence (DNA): TGTGCCAGCAGCTTATCGGGAGCGAACACTGAAGCTTTCTTT.

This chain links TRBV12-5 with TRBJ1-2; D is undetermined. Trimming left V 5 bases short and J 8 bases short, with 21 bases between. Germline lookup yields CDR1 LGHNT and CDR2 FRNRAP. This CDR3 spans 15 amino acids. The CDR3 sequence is CASGRSGQALGGYTF. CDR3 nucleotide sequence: TGTGCTAGTGGTAGGTCCGGGCAGGCCCTCGGAGGCTACACCTTC. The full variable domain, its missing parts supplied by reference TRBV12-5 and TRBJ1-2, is DARVTQTPRHKVTEMGQEVTMRCQPILGHNTVFWYRQTMMQGLELLAYFRNRAPLDDSGMPKDRFSAEMPDATLATLKIQPSEPRDSAVYFCASGRSGQALGGYTFGSGTRLTVV.

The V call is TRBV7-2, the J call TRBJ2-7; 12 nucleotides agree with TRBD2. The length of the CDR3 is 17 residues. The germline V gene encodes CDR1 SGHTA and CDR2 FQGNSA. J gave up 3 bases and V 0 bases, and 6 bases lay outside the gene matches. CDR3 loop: CASSLAPTSGRGYEQYF. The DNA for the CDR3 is TGTGCCAGCAGCTTAGCTCCGACTAGCGGGAGAGGCTACGAGCAGTACTTC.

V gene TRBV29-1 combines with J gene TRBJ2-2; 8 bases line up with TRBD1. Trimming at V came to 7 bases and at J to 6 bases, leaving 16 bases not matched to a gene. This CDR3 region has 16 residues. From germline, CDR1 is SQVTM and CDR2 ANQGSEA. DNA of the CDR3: TGCAGCGCCCGACCCCAGGGGGCGAGAATTCCCGGGGAGCTGTTTTTT. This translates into CSARPQGARIPGELFF.

Here the CDR3 reads CASQYGNSPLHF. The CDR3, as DNA: TGTGCCAGCCAATATGGTAATTCACCCCTCCACTTT. The chain combines TRBV2 with TRBJ1-6; D gene ambiguous. CDR1 SNHLY and CDR2 FYNNEI come from the germline V gene. This CDR3 spans 12 amino acids. V lost 8 bases and J 6 bases, leaving 8 bases between the germline ends.

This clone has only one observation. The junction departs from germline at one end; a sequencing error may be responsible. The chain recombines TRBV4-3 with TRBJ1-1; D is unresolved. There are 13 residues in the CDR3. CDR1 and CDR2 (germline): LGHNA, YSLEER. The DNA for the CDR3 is TGCGCCAGCAGCCAAGATATGAAGACTGAAGCTTTCTTT. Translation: CASSQDMKTEAFF.